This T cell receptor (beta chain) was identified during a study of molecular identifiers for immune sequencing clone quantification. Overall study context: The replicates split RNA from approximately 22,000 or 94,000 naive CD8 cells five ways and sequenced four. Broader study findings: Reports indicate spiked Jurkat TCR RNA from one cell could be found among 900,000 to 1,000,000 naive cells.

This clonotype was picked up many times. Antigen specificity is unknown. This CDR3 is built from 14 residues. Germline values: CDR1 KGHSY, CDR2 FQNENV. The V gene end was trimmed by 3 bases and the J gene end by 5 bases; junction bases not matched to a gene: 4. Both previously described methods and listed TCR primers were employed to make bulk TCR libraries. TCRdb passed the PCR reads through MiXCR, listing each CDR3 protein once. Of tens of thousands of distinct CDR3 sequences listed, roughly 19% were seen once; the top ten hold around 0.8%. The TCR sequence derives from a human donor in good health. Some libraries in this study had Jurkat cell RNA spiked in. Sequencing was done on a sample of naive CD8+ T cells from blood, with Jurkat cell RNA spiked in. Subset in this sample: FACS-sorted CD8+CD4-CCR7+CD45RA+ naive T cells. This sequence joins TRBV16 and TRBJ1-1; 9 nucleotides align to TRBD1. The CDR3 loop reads CASSHGQGSTEAFF. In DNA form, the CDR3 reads TGTGCCAGCAGCCACGGACAGGGGAGTACTGAAGCTTTCTTT. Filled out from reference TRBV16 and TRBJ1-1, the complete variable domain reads GEEVAQTPKHLVRGEGQKAKLYCAPIKGHSYVFWYQQVLKNEFKFLISFQNENVFDETGMPKERFSAKCLPNSPCSLEIQATKLEDSAVYFCASSHGQGSTEAFFGQGTRLTVV.